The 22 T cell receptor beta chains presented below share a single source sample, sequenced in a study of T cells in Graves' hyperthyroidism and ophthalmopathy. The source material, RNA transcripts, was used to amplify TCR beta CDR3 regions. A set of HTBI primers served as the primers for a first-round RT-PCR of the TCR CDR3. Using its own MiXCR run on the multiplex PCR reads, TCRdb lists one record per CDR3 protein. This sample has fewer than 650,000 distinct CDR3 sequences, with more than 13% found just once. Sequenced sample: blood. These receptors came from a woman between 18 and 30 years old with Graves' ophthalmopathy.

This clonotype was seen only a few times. This chain's CDR3 is CASSPGDRGSYNEQFF. CDR3 bases: TGTGCCAGCTCACCAGGGGACAGGGGGTCCTACAATGAGCAGTTCTTC. The rearrangement uses TRBV18 and TRBJ2-1, with 11 bases aligning to TRBD1. V lost 2 bases and J lost 1; bases outside the gene matches: 1. Germline V gene sequence: CDR1 KGHSH, CDR2 LQKENI. CDR3 size: 16 residues.

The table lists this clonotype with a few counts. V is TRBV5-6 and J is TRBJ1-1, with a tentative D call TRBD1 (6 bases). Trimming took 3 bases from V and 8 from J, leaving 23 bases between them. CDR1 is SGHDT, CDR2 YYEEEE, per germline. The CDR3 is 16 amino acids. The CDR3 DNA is TGTGCCAGCAGCTCTACCTCCGTATCGGGGGCCCTAGAAGCTTTCTTT. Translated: CASSSTSVSGALEAFF.

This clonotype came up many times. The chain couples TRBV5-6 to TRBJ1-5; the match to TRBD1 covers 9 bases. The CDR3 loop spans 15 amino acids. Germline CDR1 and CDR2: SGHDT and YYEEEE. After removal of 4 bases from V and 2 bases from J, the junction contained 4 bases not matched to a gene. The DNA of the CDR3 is TGTGCCAGCAGCACCGGGACAGGGCGCAATCAGCCCCAGCATTTT. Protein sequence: CASSTGTGRNQPQHF.

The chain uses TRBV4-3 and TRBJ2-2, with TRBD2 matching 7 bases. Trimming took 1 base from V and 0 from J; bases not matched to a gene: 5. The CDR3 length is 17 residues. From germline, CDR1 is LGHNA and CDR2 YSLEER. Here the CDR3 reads CASSQATSAANTGELFF. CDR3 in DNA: TGCGCCAGCAGCCAAGCCACTAGCGCCGCGAACACCGGGGAGCTGTTTTTT.

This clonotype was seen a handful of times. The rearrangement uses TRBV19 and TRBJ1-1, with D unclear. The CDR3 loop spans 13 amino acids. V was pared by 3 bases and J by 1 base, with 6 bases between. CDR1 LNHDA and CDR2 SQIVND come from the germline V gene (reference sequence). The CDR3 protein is CASSIVQNTEAFF. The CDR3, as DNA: TGTGCCAGTAGTATTGTACAGAACACTGAAGCTTTCTTT.

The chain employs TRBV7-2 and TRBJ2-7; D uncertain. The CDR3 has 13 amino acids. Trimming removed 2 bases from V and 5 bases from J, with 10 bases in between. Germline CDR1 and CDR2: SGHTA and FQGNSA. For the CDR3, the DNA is TGTGCCAGCAGCTTATGGGTAAGGGACGAGCAGTACTTC. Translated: CASSLWVRDEQYF.

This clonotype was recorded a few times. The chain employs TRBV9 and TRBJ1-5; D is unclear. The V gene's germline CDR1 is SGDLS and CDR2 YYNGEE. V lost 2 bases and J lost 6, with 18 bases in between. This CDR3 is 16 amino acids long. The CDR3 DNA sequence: TGTGCCAGCAGCGTTCCCATTATGGGGAAGGGTCAGCCCCAGCATTTT. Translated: CASSVPIMGKGQPQHF. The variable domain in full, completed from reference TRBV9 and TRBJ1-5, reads DSGVTQTPKHLITATGQRVTLRCSPRSGDLSVYWYQQSLDQGLQFLIQYYNGEERAKGNILERFSAQQFPDLHSELNLSSLELGDSALYFCASSVPIMGKGQPQHFGDGTRLSIL.

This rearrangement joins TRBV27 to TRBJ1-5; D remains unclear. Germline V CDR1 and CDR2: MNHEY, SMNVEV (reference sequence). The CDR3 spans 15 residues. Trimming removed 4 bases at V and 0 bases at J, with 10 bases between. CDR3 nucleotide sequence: TGTGCCAGCAGTTCCGGCGGATTTAGCAATCAGCCCCAGCATTTT. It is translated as CASSSGGFSNQPQHF.

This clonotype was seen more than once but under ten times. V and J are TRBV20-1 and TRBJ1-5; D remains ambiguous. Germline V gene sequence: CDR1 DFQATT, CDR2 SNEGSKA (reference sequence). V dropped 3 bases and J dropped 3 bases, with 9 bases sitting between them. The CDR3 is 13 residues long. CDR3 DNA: TGCAGTGCTAGCCTAGACATCAATCAGCCCCAGCATTTT. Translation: CSASLDINQPQHF.

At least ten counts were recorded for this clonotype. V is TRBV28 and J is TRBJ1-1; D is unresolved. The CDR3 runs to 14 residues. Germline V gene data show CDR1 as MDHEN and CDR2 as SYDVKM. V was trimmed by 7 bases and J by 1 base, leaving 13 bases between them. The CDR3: CASKKTRRNTEAFF. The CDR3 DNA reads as TGTGCCAGCAAAAAGACCCGTCGGAACACTGAAGCTTTCTTT.

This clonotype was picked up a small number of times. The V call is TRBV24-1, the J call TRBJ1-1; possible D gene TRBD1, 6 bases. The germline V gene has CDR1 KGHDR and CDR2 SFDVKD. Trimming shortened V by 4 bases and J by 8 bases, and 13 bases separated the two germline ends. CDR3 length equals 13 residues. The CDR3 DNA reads TGTGCCACCAGTGAATCTATAAGGGGGGAAGCTTTCTTT. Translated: CATSESIRGEAFF.

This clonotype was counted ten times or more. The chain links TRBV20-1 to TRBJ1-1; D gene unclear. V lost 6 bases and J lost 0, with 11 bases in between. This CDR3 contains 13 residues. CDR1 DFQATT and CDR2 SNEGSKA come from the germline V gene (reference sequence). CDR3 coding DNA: TGCAGTGCGTCCGACACCGTGAACACTGAAGCTTTCTTT. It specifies CSASDTVNTEAFF.

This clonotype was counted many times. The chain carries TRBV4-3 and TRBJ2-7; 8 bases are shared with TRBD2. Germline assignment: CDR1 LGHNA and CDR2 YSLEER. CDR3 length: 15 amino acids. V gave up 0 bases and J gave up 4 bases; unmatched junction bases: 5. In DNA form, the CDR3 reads TGCGCCAGCAGCCAAGATAGGGCGGGAGGTTACGAGCAGTACTTC. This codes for CASSQDRAGGYEQYF.

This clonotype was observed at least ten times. CDR3 amino acids: CASNQGGDTQYF. CDR3 sequence (DNA): TGTGCCAGCAACCAGGGCGGAGATACGCAGTATTTT. J is TRBJ2-3 and V is TRBV2, with D maybe TRBD1 (5 bases). V lost 7 bases and J lost 5, with 10 bases in between. CDR3 length: 12 amino acids. CDR1 is SNHLY and CDR2 is FYNNEI in the germline V gene.

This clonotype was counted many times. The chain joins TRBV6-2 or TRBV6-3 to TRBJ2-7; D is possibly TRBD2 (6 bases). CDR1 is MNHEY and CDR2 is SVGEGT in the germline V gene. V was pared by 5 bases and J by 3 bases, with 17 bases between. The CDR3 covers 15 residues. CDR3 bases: TGTGCCAGCAGTAGCCCCCGGCCAGCGGGCTACGAGCAGTACTTC. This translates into CASSSPRPAGYEQYF.

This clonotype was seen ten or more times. The CDR3 is CASSERRTNYEQYF. In DNA, the CDR3 is TGTGCCAGCAGTGAGAGACGGACCAACTACGAGCAGTACTTC. J is TRBJ2-7 and V is TRBV6-1; D unresolved. Trimming shortened V by 3 bases and J by 3 bases, and 12 bases separated the two germline ends. Germline V gene sequence: CDR1 MNHNS, CDR2 SASEGT. This CDR3 spans 14 amino acids.

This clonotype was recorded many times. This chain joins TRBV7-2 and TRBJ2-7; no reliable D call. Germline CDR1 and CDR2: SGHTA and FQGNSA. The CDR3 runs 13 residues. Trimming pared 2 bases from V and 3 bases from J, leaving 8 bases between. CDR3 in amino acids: CASSLRVNYEQYF. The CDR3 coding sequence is TGTGCCAGCAGCTTAAGAGTCAACTACGAGCAGTACTTC. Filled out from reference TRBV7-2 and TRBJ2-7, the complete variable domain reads GAGVSQSPSNKVTEKGKDVELRCDPISGHTALYWYRQSLGQGLEFLIYFQGNSAPDKSGLPSDRFSAERTGGSVSTLTIQRTQQEDSAVYLCASSLRVNYEQYFGPGTRLTVT.

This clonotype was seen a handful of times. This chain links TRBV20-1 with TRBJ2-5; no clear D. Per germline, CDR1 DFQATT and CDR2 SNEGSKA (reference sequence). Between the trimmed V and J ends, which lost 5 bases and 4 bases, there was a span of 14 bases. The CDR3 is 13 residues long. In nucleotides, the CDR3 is TGCAGTGCTTTGACCGGCCGCACAGAGACCCAGTACTTC. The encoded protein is CSALTGRTETQYF.

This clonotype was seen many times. This CDR3 reads CASSLGRAGDTQYF. CDR3 DNA: TGTGCCAGCAGCTTAGGACGGGCGGGAGATACGCAGTATTTT. V is TRBV7-9 and J is TRBJ2-3, with a tentative D call TRBD2 (5 bases). The CDR3 totals 14 residues. Trimming removed 1 base at V and 5 bases at J, with 10 bases between. In germline, CDR1 is SEHNR, CDR2 FQNEAQ (reference sequence).

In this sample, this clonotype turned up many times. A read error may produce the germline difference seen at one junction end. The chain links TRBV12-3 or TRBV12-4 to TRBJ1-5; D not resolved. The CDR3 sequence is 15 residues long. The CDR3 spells CAGSLQAFSNQPQHF. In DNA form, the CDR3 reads TGTGCCGGCAGTTTGCAGGCCTTTAGCAATCAGCCCCAGCATTTT.

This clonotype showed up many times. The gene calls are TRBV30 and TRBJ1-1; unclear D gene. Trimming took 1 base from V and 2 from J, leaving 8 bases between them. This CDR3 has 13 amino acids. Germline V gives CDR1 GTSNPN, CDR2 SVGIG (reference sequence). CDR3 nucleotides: TGTGCCTGGAGTGGCCCGGGAAACACTGAAGCTTTCTTT. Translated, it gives CAWSGPGNTEAFF.

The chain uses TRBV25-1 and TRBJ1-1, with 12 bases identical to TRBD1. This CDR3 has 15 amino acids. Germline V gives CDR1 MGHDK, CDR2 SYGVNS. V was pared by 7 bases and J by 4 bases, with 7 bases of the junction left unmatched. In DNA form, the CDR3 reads TGTGCCAGCATTCCCCTGGGACAGGGGGCCACTGAAGCTTTCTTT. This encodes CASIPLGQGATEAFF.